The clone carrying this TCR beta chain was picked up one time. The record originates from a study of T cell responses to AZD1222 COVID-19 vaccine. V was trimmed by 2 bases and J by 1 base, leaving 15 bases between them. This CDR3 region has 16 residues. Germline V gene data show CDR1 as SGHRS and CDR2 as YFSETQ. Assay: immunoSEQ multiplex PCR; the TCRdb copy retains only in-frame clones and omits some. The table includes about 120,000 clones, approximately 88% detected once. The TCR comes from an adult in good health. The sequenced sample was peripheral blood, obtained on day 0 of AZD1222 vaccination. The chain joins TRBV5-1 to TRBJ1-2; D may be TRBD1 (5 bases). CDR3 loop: CASSFKAGGGNYGYTF. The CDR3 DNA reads TGCGCCAGCAGCTTTAAGGCTGGGGGTGGTAACTATGGCTACACCTTC.